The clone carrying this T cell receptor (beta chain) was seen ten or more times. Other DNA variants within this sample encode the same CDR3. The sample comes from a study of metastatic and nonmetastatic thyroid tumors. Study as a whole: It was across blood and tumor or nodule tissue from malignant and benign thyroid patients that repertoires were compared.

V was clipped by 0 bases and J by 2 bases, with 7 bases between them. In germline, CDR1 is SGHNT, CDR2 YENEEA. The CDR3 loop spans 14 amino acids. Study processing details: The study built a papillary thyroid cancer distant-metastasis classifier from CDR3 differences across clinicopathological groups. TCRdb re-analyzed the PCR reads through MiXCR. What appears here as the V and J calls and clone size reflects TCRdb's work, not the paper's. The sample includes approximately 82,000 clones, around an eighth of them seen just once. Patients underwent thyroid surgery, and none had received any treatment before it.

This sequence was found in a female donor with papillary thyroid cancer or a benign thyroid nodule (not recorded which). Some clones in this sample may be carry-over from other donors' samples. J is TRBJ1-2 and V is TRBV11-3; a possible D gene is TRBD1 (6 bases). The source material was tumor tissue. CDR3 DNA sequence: TGTGCCAGCAGCTTAGATACAGGGAACTATGGCTACACCTTC. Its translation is CASSLDTGNYGYTF.